The rows below give T cell receptor beta chains drawn from one sample of a study of blood T cell repertoires in COVID-19. Using immunoSEQ multiplex PCR, the repertoire was profiled, and TCRdb retains in-frame clones only, with some absent. The sample gives roughly 120,000 clones, around 83% of which show up once; less than 3.5% is in the top ten. Sequencing was done on a sample of peripheral blood. The receptor source for this set is a middle-aged man with acute or convalescent COVID-19. CDR3s include the opening cysteine and the closing phenylalanine or tryptophan. The D gene is left open where the match is weak. Clone size is stated in some rows and not others, as once, few, many or a class when expanded.

abundance: NA
v_gene: TRBV30
len: 14
d_gene: NA
j_gene: TRBJ2-2
CDR3aa: CAWSRDRHTGELFF
CDR3nt: TGTGCCTGGAGTCGCGACAGACACACCGGGGAGCTGTTTTTT

abundance: NA
v_gene: TRBV10-1
len: 17
d_gene: TRBD2
j_gene: TRBJ2-7
CDR3aa: CASSELCWGSGGAEQYF
CDR3nt: TGCGCCAGCAGTGAACTCTGCTGGGGTAGCGGGGGGGCCGAGCAGTACTTC

abundance: NA
v_gene: TRBV6-2/TRBV6-3
len: 16
d_gene: TRBD2
j_gene: TRBJ2-2
CDR3aa: CASSYSAGGNTGELFF
CDR3nt: TGTGCCAGCAGTTACTCTGCGGGGGGTAACACCGGGGAGCTGTTTTTT

abundance: NA
v_gene: TRBV7-9
len: 16
d_gene: NA
j_gene: TRBJ1-2
CDR3aa: CASSSTGTPPNYGYTF
CDR3nt: TGTGCCAGCAGCTCCACCGGGACACCACCTAACTATGGCTACACCTTC

abundance: NA
v_gene: TRBV7-9
len: 19
d_gene: NA
j_gene: TRBJ1-2
CDR3aa: CASSPRLVSQGKSGYGYTF
CDR3nt: TGTGCCAGCAGCCCAAGGCTTGTTAGCCAGGGAAAGTCGGGCTATGGCTACACCTTC

abundance: NA
v_gene: TRBV5-4
len: 17
d_gene: NA
j_gene: TRBJ2-5
CDR3aa: CASSSGTQGRGQETQYF
CDR3nt: TGTGCCAGCAGCTCCGGGACACAGGGGCGGGGCCAAGAGACCCAGTACTTC

abundance: once
v_gene: TRBV4-1
len: 16
d_gene: NA
j_gene: TRBJ1-1
CDR3aa: CASTRSPGVMNTEAFF
CDR3nt: TGCGCCAGCACCCGGTCGCCGGGGGTCATGAACACTGAAGCTTTCTTT

abundance: NA
v_gene: TRBV7-2
len: 17
d_gene: TRBD2
j_gene: TRBJ2-3
CDR3aa: CASSLGLAGGPADTQYF
CDR3nt: TGTGCCAGCAGCTTAGGACTAGCGGGGGGGCCGGCAGATACGCAGTATTTT

abundance: NA
v_gene: TRBV6-5
len: 16
d_gene: TRBD1
j_gene: TRBJ1-2
CDR3aa: CASSYSSTGGAWGYTF
CDR3nt: TGTGCCAGCAGTTACTCTAGTACAGGGGGCGCGTGGGGCTACACCTTC

abundance: NA
v_gene: TRBV6-5
len: 12
d_gene: TRBD1
j_gene: TRBJ2-5
CDR3aa: CASRRQGQTQYF
CDR3nt: TGTGCCAGCAGACGACAGGGCCAGACCCAGTACTTC

abundance: NA
v_gene: TRBV5-8
len: 18
d_gene: TRBD1
j_gene: TRBJ2-7
CDR3aa: CASSLRSGGTGVSYEQYF
CDR3nt: TGTGCCAGCAGCTTGAGGAGCGGCGGGACAGGGGTCTCCTACGAGCAGTACTTC

abundance: NA
v_gene: TRBV6-1
len: 16
d_gene: NA
j_gene: TRBJ2-3
CDR3aa: CASSARMGQLTDTQYF
CDR3nt: TGTGCCAGCAGTGCCCGAATGGGGCAACTCACAGATACGCAGTATTTT

abundance: few
v_gene: TRBV4-1
len: 18
d_gene: TRBD1
j_gene: TRBJ1-5
CDR3aa: CASSQDYRGSGSNQPQHF
CDR3nt: TGCGCCAGCAGCCAAGATTACAGGGGATCAGGGAGCAATCAGCCCCAGCATTTT

abundance: NA
v_gene: TRBV4-3
len: 14
d_gene: NA
j_gene: TRBJ1-1
CDR3aa: CASSRSTVNTEAFF
CDR3nt: TGCGCCAGCAGCCGCTCAACAGTGAACACTGAAGCTTTCTTT

abundance: NA
v_gene: TRBV4-1
len: 15
d_gene: NA
j_gene: TRBJ1-2
CDR3aa: CASSQVPGLSYGYTF
CDR3nt: TGCGCCAGCAGCCAAGTGCCGGGACTGTCCTATGGCTACACCTTC

abundance: NA
v_gene: TRBV7-2
len: 14
d_gene: TRBD1
j_gene: TRBJ2-7
CDR3aa: CASSPGTGSYEQYF
CDR3nt: TGTGCCAGCAGCCCAGGGACAGGTTCCTACGAGCAGTACTTC

abundance: NA
v_gene: TRBV4-1
len: 15
d_gene: TRBD1
j_gene: TRBJ2-7
CDR3aa: CASSQGTGVSYEQYF
CDR3nt: TGCGCCAGCAGCCAAGGGACAGGGGTTTCCTACGAGCAGTACTTC

abundance: NA
v_gene: TRBV5-4
len: 14
d_gene: NA
j_gene: TRBJ1-2
CDR3aa: CASSSGGAFIGYTF
CDR3nt: TGTGCCAGCAGCTCGGGAGGGGCCTTTATAGGCTACACCTTC

abundance: NA
v_gene: TRBV7-2
len: 14
d_gene: TRBD1
j_gene: TRBJ1-2
CDR3aa: CASSPQGVGYGYTF
CDR3nt: TGTGCCAGCAGCCCTCAGGGGGTTGGCTATGGCTACACCTTC

abundance: few
v_gene: TRBV29-1
len: 12
d_gene: TRBD2
j_gene: TRBJ2-1
CDR3aa: CSVLAGGFEQFF
CDR3nt: TGCAGCGTACTAGCGGGGGGATTTGAGCAGTTCTTC

abundance: NA
v_gene: TRBV6-5
len: 14
d_gene: TRBD1
j_gene: TRBJ2-7
CDR3aa: CASSPGQAYYEQYF
CDR3nt: TGTGCCAGCAGTCCGGGACAGGCCTACTACGAGCAGTACTTC

abundance: few
v_gene: TRBV4-1
len: 15
d_gene: NA
j_gene: TRBJ1-2
CDR3aa: CASSLSLQGNYGYTF
CDR3nt: TGCGCCAGCAGCCTCTCTTTACAGGGAAACTATGGCTACACCTTC

abundance: NA
v_gene: TRBV2
len: 15
d_gene: NA
j_gene: TRBJ1-2
CDR3aa: CASSVTPGDNYGYTF
CDR3nt: TGTGCCAGCAGTGTAACCCCAGGGGATAACTATGGCTACACCTTC

abundance: NA
v_gene: TRBV10-3
len: 14
d_gene: TRBD2
j_gene: TRBJ2-7
CDR3aa: CATHVAGGAYEQYF
CDR3nt: TGTGCCACCCACGTTGCGGGGGGAGCCTACGAGCAGTACTTC

abundance: once
v_gene: TRBV4-2
len: 16
d_gene: NA
j_gene: TRBJ2-7
CDR3aa: CASSQDLGAGSYEQYF
CDR3nt: TGTGCCAGCAGCCAAGATCTAGGGGCAGGCTCCTACGAGCAGTACTTC

abundance: NA
v_gene: TRBV25-1
len: 12
d_gene: NA
j_gene: TRBJ1-1
CDR3aa: CASSEGNTEAFF
CDR3nt: TGTGCCAGCAGCGAGGGGAACACTGAAGCTTTCTTT

abundance: NA
v_gene: TRBV9
len: 14
d_gene: NA
j_gene: TRBJ2-1
CDR3aa: CASSPWTGNNEQFF
CDR3nt: TGTGCCAGCAGCCCTTGGACTGGAAACAATGAGCAGTTCTTC

abundance: NA
v_gene: TRBV12-5
len: 15
d_gene: TRBD1
j_gene: TRBJ1-1
CDR3aa: CASGLEDRAETEAFF
CDR3nt: TGTGCTAGTGGTTTGGAGGACAGGGCGGAGACTGAAGCTTTCTTT

abundance: NA
v_gene: TRBV29-1
len: 13
d_gene: TRBD1
j_gene: TRBJ2-7
CDR3aa: CSVAGGTGVEQYF
CDR3nt: TGCAGCGTCGCTGGGGGGACAGGGGTCGAGCAGTACTTC

abundance: NA
v_gene: TRBV27
len: 16
d_gene: TRBD2
j_gene: TRBJ2-3
CDR3aa: CASSLSAGVSTDTQYF
CDR3nt: TGTGCCAGCAGTTTATCAGCGGGGGTGAGCACAGATACGCAGTATTTT

abundance: NA
v_gene: TRBV15
len: 14
d_gene: NA
j_gene: TRBJ2-7
CDR3aa: CATREGGGTYEQYF
CDR3nt: TGTGCCACCCGGGAAGGGGGGGGGACTTACGAGCAGTACTTC

abundance: NA
v_gene: TRBV24-1
len: 14
d_gene: TRBD1
j_gene: TRBJ2-7
CDR3aa: CATRPGQGDYEQYF
CDR3nt: TGTGCCACCAGGCCGGGACAGGGGGACTACGAGCAGTACTTC

abundance: NA
v_gene: TRBV1
len: 16
d_gene: NA
j_gene: TRBJ2-5
CDR3aa: CTSSQDSYGGAETQYF
CDR3nt: TGCACCAGCAGCCAAGATTCATATGGGGGGGCCGAGACCCAGTACTTC

abundance: few
v_gene: TRBV19
len: 15
d_gene: NA
j_gene: TRBJ2-7
CDR3aa: CASSTGDMRAYEQYF
CDR3nt: TGTGCCAGTAGTACAGGGGACATGAGGGCTTACGAGCAGTACTTC

abundance: NA
v_gene: TRBV9
len: 17
d_gene: TRBD1
j_gene: TRBJ2-2
CDR3aa: CASSADRGQRWTGELFF
CDR3nt: TGTGCCAGCAGCGCGGACAGGGGGCAGCGATGGACCGGGGAGCTGTTTTTT

abundance: NA
v_gene: TRBV4-1
len: 15
d_gene: NA
j_gene: TRBJ1-1
CDR3aa: CASSQDGTVNTEAFF
CDR3nt: TGCGCCAGCAGCCAAGACGGAACAGTGAACACTGAAGCTTTCTTT

abundance: once
v_gene: TRBV12-3/TRBV12-4
len: 12
d_gene: NA
j_gene: TRBJ1-5
CDR3aa: CASREYNQPQHF
CDR3nt: TGTGCCAGCCGGGAGTACAATCAGCCCCAGCATTTT

abundance: NA
v_gene: TRBV4-2
len: 15
d_gene: TRBD2
j_gene: TRBJ2-3
CDR3aa: CASSQGLAATDTQYF
CDR3nt: TGTGCCAGCAGCCAAGGACTAGCGGCGACAGATACGCAGTATTTT

abundance: NA
v_gene: TRBV5-1
len: 17
d_gene: TRBD1
j_gene: TRBJ1-1
CDR3aa: CASSLAPTGGKNTEAFF
CDR3nt: TGCGCCAGCAGCTTGGCTCCGACAGGGGGGAAGAACACTGAAGCTTTCTTT

abundance: NA
v_gene: TRBV19
len: 14
d_gene: TRBD2
j_gene: TRBJ2-7
CDR3aa: CASSFSGGTYEQYF
CDR3nt: TGTGCCAGTAGTTTTAGCGGGGGAACCTACGAGCAGTACTTC

abundance: NA
v_gene: TRBV5-1
len: 15
d_gene: TRBD1
j_gene: TRBJ1-4
CDR3aa: CASSLGQGLNEKLFF
CDR3nt: TGCGCCAGCAGCCTCGGACAGGGCCTTAATGAAAAACTGTTTTTT

abundance: NA
v_gene: TRBV3-1/TRBV3-2
len: 15
d_gene: TRBD1
j_gene: TRBJ2-3
CDR3aa: CASSGLNRGRDTQYF
CDR3nt: TGTGCCAGCAGCGGGCTAAACAGGGGGCGCGATACGCAGTATTTT

abundance: once
v_gene: TRBV7-9
len: 14
d_gene: TRBD1
j_gene: TRBJ1-2
CDR3aa: CASSLSTGGYGYTF
CDR3nt: TGTGCCAGCAGCTTAAGTACAGGGGGCTATGGCTACACCTTC

abundance: NA
v_gene: TRBV3-1/TRBV3-2
len: 19
d_gene: TRBD2
j_gene: TRBJ2-3
CDR3aa: CASSQGPRGSFAFTDTQYF
CDR3nt: TGTGCCAGCAGCCAAGGCCCGCGGGGGAGCTTCGCATTCACAGATACGCAGTATTTT

abundance: many
v_gene: TRBV3-1/TRBV3-2
len: 12
d_gene: TRBD2
j_gene: TRBJ2-1
CDR3aa: CASSQDMRLAFF
CDR3nt: TGTGCCAGCAGCCAAGATATGAGACTAGCGTTCTTC

abundance: NA
v_gene: TRBV19
len: 15
d_gene: TRBD2
j_gene: TRBJ2-6
CDR3aa: CASSTGTNGANVLTF
CDR3nt: TGTGCCAGTAGTACAGGGACTAATGGGGCCAACGTCCTGACTTTC

abundance: NA
v_gene: TRBV29-1
len: 15
d_gene: NA
j_gene: TRBJ1-1
CDR3aa: CSVAGVEDMNTEAFF
CDR3nt: TGCAGCGTTGCAGGGGTCGAGGACATGAACACTGAAGCTTTCTTT

abundance: NA
v_gene: TRBV3-1/TRBV3-2
len: 14
d_gene: NA
j_gene: TRBJ2-3
CDR3aa: CASSQQGNTDTQYF
CDR3nt: TGTGCCAGCAGCCAACAGGGGAACACAGATACGCAGTATTTT

abundance: NA
v_gene: TRBV7-9
len: 16
d_gene: TRBD1
j_gene: TRBJ1-6
CDR3aa: CASSLATGTGGSPLHF
CDR3nt: TGTGCCAGCAGCTTAGCAACCGGGACAGGGGGTTCACCCCTCCACTTT

abundance: once
v_gene: TRBV5-1
len: 15
d_gene: TRBD1
j_gene: TRBJ2-7
CDR3aa: CASSLYAGGIYEQYF
CDR3nt: TGCGCCAGCAGCTTGTATGCAGGGGGTATTTACGAGCAGTACTTC

abundance: NA
v_gene: TRBV5-1
len: 15
d_gene: TRBD2
j_gene: TRBJ2-1
CDR3aa: CASSLVGGGADEQFF
CDR3nt: TGCGCCAGCAGCTTAGTCGGCGGGGGGGCGGATGAGCAGTTCTTC

abundance: NA
v_gene: TRBV30
len: 12
d_gene: TRBD1
j_gene: TRBJ1-6
CDR3aa: CAGDRGDSPLHF
CDR3nt: TGTGCCGGGGACAGGGGAGACTCACCCCTCCACTTT

abundance: once
v_gene: TRBV7-9
len: 18
d_gene: TRBD1
j_gene: TRBJ1-1
CDR3aa: CASSEMTGNTLLVSEAFF
CDR3nt: TGTGCCAGCAGCGAGATGACAGGGAATACCCTACTTGTGTCTGAAGCTTTCTTT

abundance: NA
v_gene: TRBV11-3
len: 13
d_gene: NA
j_gene: TRBJ2-2
CDR3aa: CASSLSVSGELFF
CDR3nt: TGTGCCAGCAGCTTATCGGTATCCGGGGAGCTGTTTTTT

abundance: NA
v_gene: TRBV5-4
len: 14
d_gene: NA
j_gene: TRBJ2-7
CDR3aa: CASSLDRVNSEQYF
CDR3nt: TGTGCCAGCAGCTTGGACAGGGTAAATAGCGAGCAGTACTTC

abundance: once
v_gene: TRBV4-1
len: 15
d_gene: TRBD1
j_gene: TRBJ1-1
CDR3aa: CASSQDRDRNTEAFF
CDR3nt: TGCGCCAGCAGCCAAGATAGGGACAGGAACACTGAAGCTTTCTTT

abundance: NA
v_gene: TRBV7-9
len: 15
d_gene: TRBD2
j_gene: TRBJ2-3
CDR3aa: CASSLIAGGRDTQYF
CDR3nt: TGTGCCAGCAGCTTAATAGCGGGGGGGCGCGATACGCAGTATTTT

abundance: NA
v_gene: TRBV21-1
len: 18
d_gene: NA
j_gene: TRBJ2-3
CDR3aa: CASSKNDTGSFSTDTQYF
CDR3nt: TGTGCCAGCAGCAAAAACGATACAGGCTCCTTTAGCACAGATACGCAGTATTTT

abundance: few
v_gene: TRBV19
len: 15
d_gene: NA
j_gene: TRBJ2-1
CDR3aa: CASSIAEGYINEQFF
CDR3nt: TGTGCCAGTAGTATAGCGGAGGGGTACATCAATGAGCAGTTCTTC